A selection of T cell receptor beta chains follows, all from one sample in a study of CD8 T cells in ankylosing spondylitis. TCRdb redid the calling of the 5' RACE reads with MiXCR, one entry per CDR3 protein. This table has about 440,000 distinct CDR3 sequences, over 15% appearing once. The specimen sequenced was blood, either unsorted or a sorted T cell fraction (not recorded which). These receptors were taken from a male donor with ankylosing spondylitis. CDR3s include the opening cysteine and the closing phenylalanine or tryptophan. Each record gives: clone size, D gene, J gene, V gene, CDR3 DNA, CDR3 protein. D genes are given only for firm matches. Expanded clones get a size class; other rows say once, few or many, or leave the size out.

clone_size: -
d_call: TRBD2
j_call: TRBJ2-3
v_call: TRBV11-2
cdr3_nt: TGTGCCAGCAGCTCCTCCTTAGCGGGGAGCACAGATACGCAGTATTTT
cdr3_aa: CASSSSLAGSTDTQYF

clone_size: many
d_call: -
j_call: TRBJ2-1
v_call: TRBV4-2
cdr3_nt: TGTGCCAGCAGCCGCCTAAATTCCGTGGACAATGAGCAGTTCTTC
cdr3_aa: CASSRLNSVDNEQFF

clone_size: -
d_call: TRBD1
j_call: TRBJ1-1
v_call: TRBV7-3
cdr3_nt: TGTGCCAGCAGCGCCCAGGGGGGGAACACTGAAGCTTTCTTT
cdr3_aa: CASSAQGGNTEAFF

clone_size: few
d_call: TRBD1
j_call: TRBJ2-7
v_call: TRBV5-1
cdr3_nt: TGCGCCAGCAGCGTGACAGGGGGCTCCTACGAGCAGTACTTC
cdr3_aa: CASSVTGGSYEQYF

clone_size: few
d_call: -
j_call: TRBJ1-1
v_call: TRBV7-2
cdr3_nt: TGTGCCAGCACCCAAGGGGGTGGAGGAACTGAAGCTTTCTTT
cdr3_aa: CASTQGGGGTEAFF

clone_size: few
d_call: -
j_call: TRBJ2-7
v_call: TRBV6-5
cdr3_nt: TGTGCCAGCAGTTACGCGATGACAGAGTCCTACGAGCAGTACTTC
cdr3_aa: CASSYAMTESYEQYF

clone_size: -
d_call: -
j_call: TRBJ2-5
v_call: TRBV6-4
cdr3_nt: TGTGCCAGTTACAGGGATCAAGAGACCCAGTACTTC
cdr3_aa: CASYRDQETQYF

clone_size: -
d_call: -
j_call: TRBJ2-1
v_call: TRBV20-1
cdr3_nt: TGCAGTGCTGGACCTACATCCTACAATGAGCAGTTCTTC
cdr3_aa: CSAGPTSYNEQFF

clone_size: few
d_call: -
j_call: TRBJ2-7
v_call: TRBV7-2
cdr3_nt: TGTGCCAGCAGCTTAGCTAAGTTGGGACTTGGGACCTACGAGCAGTACTTC
cdr3_aa: CASSLAKLGLGTYEQYF

clone_size: -
d_call: -
j_call: TRBJ2-1
v_call: TRBV18
cdr3_nt: TGTGCCAGCTCACTTTTCCAGGACTCCTACAATGAGCAGTTCTTC
cdr3_aa: CASSLFQDSYNEQFF

clone_size: -
d_call: -
j_call: TRBJ2-6
v_call: TRBV27
cdr3_nt: TGTGCCAGCACCAGACGGTTCTCTGGGGCCAACGTCCTGACTTTC
cdr3_aa: CASTRRFSGANVLTF

clone_size: -
d_call: -
j_call: TRBJ1-1
v_call: TRBV7-2
cdr3_nt: TGTGCCAGCAGCGTATACGGACGGAGAATGAACACTGAAGCTTTCTTT
cdr3_aa: CASSVYGRRMNTEAFF

clone_size: -
d_call: -
j_call: TRBJ1-2
v_call: TRBV7-9
cdr3_nt: TGTGCCAGCAGCCAAACACCCCTAGGCTATGGCTACACCTTC
cdr3_aa: CASSQTPLGYGYTF

clone_size: many
d_call: -
j_call: TRBJ2-2
v_call: TRBV29-1
cdr3_nt: TGCAGCGCCGACGAGGGTACAGGCGGGGAGCTGTTTTTT
cdr3_aa: CSADEGTGGELFF

clone_size: -
d_call: -
j_call: TRBJ2-3
v_call: TRBV7-6
cdr3_nt: TGTGCCAGCAGCTTAGGGGTGACTACCACAGATACGCAGTATTTT
cdr3_aa: CASSLGVTTTDTQYF

clone_size: -
d_call: -
j_call: TRBJ2-2
v_call: TRBV5-1
cdr3_nt: TGCGCCAGCAGCTTAGTCCCTGGCACCGGGGAGCTGTTTTTT
cdr3_aa: CASSLVPGTGELFF

clone_size: -
d_call: -
j_call: TRBJ1-2
v_call: TRBV6-5
cdr3_nt: TGTGCCAGCAGTTACGAGGCAGGGAACTATGGCTACACCTTC
cdr3_aa: CASSYEAGNYGYTF

clone_size: few
d_call: TRBD1
j_call: TRBJ2-3
v_call: TRBV5-6
cdr3_nt: TGTGCCAGCAGCTTCGGCCTACAGGGGAGCACAGATACGCAGTATTTT
cdr3_aa: CASSFGLQGSTDTQYF

clone_size: few
d_call: -
j_call: TRBJ1-6
v_call: TRBV6-4
cdr3_nt: TGTGCCAGCAGTGAAGGATTGGTGGTCAGTCTTGCACCCCTCCACTTT
cdr3_aa: CASSEGLVVSLAPLHF

clone_size: -
d_call: -
j_call: TRBJ1-6
v_call: TRBV20-1
cdr3_nt: TGCAGTGCTAGAGAGGGGAGCTCCTATAATTCACCCCTCCACTTT
cdr3_aa: CSAREGSSYNSPLHF

clone_size: few
d_call: -
j_call: TRBJ1-2
v_call: TRBV6-1
cdr3_nt: TGTGCCAGCAGAGCATTGAGGGACTATGGCTACACCTTC
cdr3_aa: CASRALRDYGYTF

clone_size: many
d_call: -
j_call: TRBJ2-2
v_call: TRBV5-1
cdr3_nt: TGCGCCAGCAGCTTGACGGCAGGCAACACCGGGGAGCTGTTTTTT
cdr3_aa: CASSLTAGNTGELFF

clone_size: few
d_call: -
j_call: TRBJ2-7
v_call: TRBV19
cdr3_nt: TGTGCCAGTAGCTCCTCAGGTCTGCACTACGAGCAGTACTTC
cdr3_aa: CASSSSGLHYEQYF

clone_size: many
d_call: -
j_call: TRBJ2-1
v_call: TRBV3-1
cdr3_nt: TGTGCCAGCAGCCTCTCCGGGTACAATGAGCAGTTCTTC
cdr3_aa: CASSLSGYNEQFF

clone_size: -
d_call: -
j_call: TRBJ2-3
v_call: TRBV20-1
cdr3_nt: TGCAGTGCTAGAGATAGGGCAGGGAACACAGATACGCAGTATTTT
cdr3_aa: CSARDRAGNTDTQYF

clone_size: -
d_call: -
j_call: TRBJ2-3
v_call: TRBV2
cdr3_nt: TGTGCCAGCAGTGTGACGCCAGATACGCAGTATTTT
cdr3_aa: CASSVTPDTQYF

clone_size: many
d_call: -
j_call: TRBJ2-1
v_call: TRBV4-3
cdr3_nt: TGCGCCAGCAGCCCCCAGCTAGCTCTAGTTGGGAATGAGCAGTTCTTC
cdr3_aa: CASSPQLALVGNEQFF

clone_size: -
d_call: TRBD1
j_call: TRBJ1-1
v_call: TRBV12-3/TRBV12-4
cdr3_nt: TGTGCCAGCAGTTTAAGGGTGACAGGGAGGAACACTGAAGCTTTCTTT
cdr3_aa: CASSLRVTGRNTEAFF

clone_size: few
d_call: -
j_call: TRBJ1-1
v_call: TRBV28
cdr3_nt: TGTGCCAGCAGTTGGCGGAACACTGAAGCTTTCTTT
cdr3_aa: CASSWRNTEAFF

clone_size: -
d_call: -
j_call: TRBJ1-1
v_call: TRBV28
cdr3_nt: TGTGCCAGCAGTTTTGGCAGGGTGAACACTGAAGCTTTCTTT
cdr3_aa: CASSFGRVNTEAFF

clone_size: once
d_call: -
j_call: TRBJ2-3
v_call: TRBV11-2
cdr3_nt: TGTGCCAGCAGCTTAGAAACAGGGAGAGTGACAGATACGCAGTATTTT
cdr3_aa: CASSLETGRVTDTQYF

clone_size: few
d_call: -
j_call: TRBJ1-1
v_call: TRBV9
cdr3_nt: TGTGCCAGCAGCGTAGATCCAGGACTGAACACTGAAGCTTTCTTT
cdr3_aa: CASSVDPGLNTEAFF

clone_size: few
d_call: -
j_call: TRBJ2-5
v_call: TRBV5-1
cdr3_nt: TGCGCCAGCAGCGCCTCCTCACCCCAAGAGACCCAGTACTTC
cdr3_aa: CASSASSPQETQYF